This passage covers 10 T cell receptor beta chains from one sample sequenced in a study of CD8+ T cells in alopecia areata. Once RNA had been extracted, it was reverse transcribed into cDNA to act as the sequencing template. Clones were read by immunoSEQ multiplex PCR, and TCRdb kept only the in-frame ones, dropping some. The data contain over 110,000 clones, about 47% of them singletons. The sample in question was CD4+ T cells sorted from blood, obtained at week 0. These receptor sequences come from a human donor with alopecia areata.

CDR3 in amino acids: CASSEGGADYGYTF. The CDR3 region has the DNA TGTGCCAGCAGCGAAGGGGGGGCGGACTATGGCTACACCTTC. The J gene is TRBJ1-2, the V gene TRBV9, with a weak D call TRBD1 (6 bases). Germline CDR1 reads SGDLS; CDR2 reads YYNGEE. With 3 bases removed from V and 3 bases from J, the gap between germline ends came to 12 bases. CDR3 size: 14 residues.

Comment on this clone: Other DNA sequences of this sample code for an identical CDR3. This sequence joins TRBV5-1 and TRBJ2-5; 7 nucleotides agree with TRBD1. Germline V lookup: CDR1 SGHRS, CDR2 YFSETQ. The CDR3 length is 14 residues. The ends lost 4 bases at V and 2 bases at J; junction bases unmatched: 5. The CDR3 DNA is TGCGCCAGCAGCAGGGGACAGTTGCAAGAGACCCAGTACTTC. It yields the protein CASSRGQLQETQYF.

The chain recombines TRBV4-3 with TRBJ2-1; the match to TRBD2 covers 9 bases. Looked up from germline, CDR1 is LGHNA and CDR2 is YSLEER. Germline trimming cut 0 bases from V and 8 bases from J; bases unmatched to any gene: 5. This CDR3 spans 15 amino acids. In DNA form, the CDR3 reads TGCGCCAGCAGCCAAGATAATAGCGGGAGTGATGAGCAGTTCTTC. This encodes CASSQDNSGSDEQFF.

This clone was observed a single time. The V gene is TRBV5-4, the J gene TRBJ2-1, with TRBD2 matching 9 bases. Germline V gives CDR1 SGHNT, CDR2 YYREEE (reference sequence). The junction had 8 bases not matched to a gene; V was cut back by 4 bases and J by 6 bases. The CDR3 runs 15 residues. The CDR3 here is CASSHGLASTNEQFF. The CDR3, as DNA: TGTGCCAGCAGCCACGGACTAGCGTCCACCAATGAGCAGTTCTTC.

Comment on this clone: Its ends do not fully match the called genes, so a read error is possible. The rearrangement uses TRBV29-1 and TRBJ1-2; no reliable D call. The CDR3 has 9 amino acids. CDR1 is SQVTM and CDR2 is ANQGSEA in the germline V gene. DNA for the CDR3: TGCAGCGTTGATTTGTCGGAGGACTTC. Its translation: CSVDLSEDF.

The J gene is TRBJ1-1, the V gene TRBV4-1; D may be TRBD1 (6 bases). Trimming pared 4 bases from V and 6 bases from J, leaving 21 bases between. The germline V gene has CDR1 MGHRA and CDR2 YSYEKL. This CDR3 has 16 residues. The CDR3 DNA reads as TGCGCCAGCAGCCGAGCGGGGGGCAGGAGGGCGGCTGAAGCTTTCTTT. Protein sequence: CASSRAGGRRAAEAFF.

The chain employs TRBV28 and TRBJ2-5; possibly TRBD2 for D (7 bases). Between the trimmed V and J ends, which lost 7 bases and 4 bases, there was a span of 13 bases. CDR1 is MDHEN and CDR2 is SYDVKM in the germline V gene. CDR3 length: 13 residues. CDR3 protein: CASMGGRGETQYF. CDR3 bases: TGTGCCAGCATGGGGGGGCGCGGAGAGACCCAGTACTTC.

Only one count was recorded for this clone. CDR3 amino acids: CAWSAQVTSGNTIYF. CDR3 nucleotides: TGTGCCTGGAGCGCTCAGGTTACCTCTGGAAACACCATATATTTT. This chain joins TRBV30 and TRBJ1-3; D gene ambiguous. Trimming removed 3 bases at V and 0 bases at J, with 12 bases between. Germline V gene sequence: CDR1 GTSNPN, CDR2 SVGIG (reference sequence). The CDR3 contains 15 residues.

This clone has a single count. At one of its ends the junction is not consistent with the germline gene, which may arise from a read error. The chain combines TRBV25-1 with TRBJ2-5; D is perhaps TRBD1 or TRBD2 (5 bases each). The germline CDR1 and CDR2 sequences are MGHDK and SYGVNS. The CDR3 length is 12 residues. The CDR3 DNA reads TGTGCCAGCTCCCTCTTGGGGGAGAACCAGTACTTC. Its translation: CASSLLGENQYF.

The chain has TRBV11-1 and TRBJ1-2; 8 bases map to TRBD1. Trimming took 5 bases from V and 6 from J; bases not matched to a gene: 8. Germline V gives CDR1 SGHAT, CDR2 FQDESV (reference sequence). This CDR3 is built from 14 residues. In DNA, the CDR3 is TGTGCCAGCAGCGGGGCAGGGGGCTCCCATGGCTACACCTTC. Protein product: CASSGAGGSHGYTF.